The source of this T cell receptor (beta chain) is a study of T-cell memory formation after mild COVID-19. This clonotype was detected only a few times. The TCR alpha and TCR beta cDNA libraries, bearing sample barcodes and UMIs, were generated by 5'RACE using constant-segment primers. MiXCR, run by TCRdb on the 5' RACE reads, gives a single entry per CDR3 protein. Among around 190,000 distinct CDR3 sequences listed, approximately 17% were seen once. CDR3 length equals 18 residues. The V gene's germline CDR1 is DFQATT and CDR2 SNEGSKA (reference sequence). V was trimmed by 6 bases and J by 4 bases, leaving 27 bases between them.

The chain links TRBV20-1 to TRBJ1-4; D call uncertain. Material: PBMCs or a T cell subset sorted from them (not recorded which). The sequence was collected from a man aged 18 to 35 who had mild COVID-19 (a few samples of this study predate the infection). Cell type and time point are not known. CDR3 bases: TGCAGTGCCCCCAGGCGAGATAATAAAGTTGATGGTAATGAAAAACTGTTTTTT. Translating gives CSAPRRDNKVDGNEKLFF.